One sample yielded the 25 T cell receptor beta chains listed below, sequenced in a study of T cells in women clearing cervical HPV infection. The method was immunoSEQ multiplex PCR; TCRdb's version includes in-frame clones alone and lacks a portion of them. This table holds more than 25,000 clones. The sequenced material came from blood buffy coat. The receptors here all came from a woman aged 18-70 years with a cervical HPV16 infection that either progressed to CIN3+ or cleared (not recorded which).

Turning to this clone: The CDR3 extends 3 residues past the end of the read, so its final part is completed from the germline J gene. The genes are TRBV18 and TRBJ2-5; 7 nucleotides align to TRBD1. V dropped 4 bases and J dropped 3; count of bases not matched to a gene: 5. This CDR3 spans 14 amino acids. Germline V gene lookup returns CDR1 KGHSH and CDR2 LQKENI. This chain's CDR3 is CASSRAGTEETQYF. The DNA read from the CDR3 is TGTGCCAGCTCACGTGCAGGGACAGAAGAGACC.

Details on this clone: The read ends 3 residues early relative to the CDR3; the germline J gene fills the gap. This chain uses TRBV19 with TRBJ2-2, with a weak D call TRBD1 (6 bases). Germline V CDR1 and CDR2: LNHDA, SQIVND (reference sequence). V was trimmed by 6 bases and J by 1 base, leaving 9 bases between them. CDR3 length: 14 amino acids. CDR3 DNA, as far as it was read: TGTGCCAGTAGGCTGGGACAGAACACCGGGGAG. Protein sequence: CASRLGQNTGE. The CDR3 in full is CASRLGQNTGELFF.

The CDR3 region is CASSRGAEAFF. CDR3 DNA, as far as it was read: TGTGCCAGCAGCCGGGGGGCTGAA. The chain links TRBV7-9 to TRBJ1-1; a possible D gene is TRBD1 (5 bases). Sequencing ends 3 residues short of the CDR3 end; the germline J gene provides the rest. Germline assignment: CDR1 SEHNR and CDR2 FQNEAQ (reference sequence). Trimming cost V 5 bases and J 6 bases, with 7 bases left between them. The CDR3 contains 11 residues.

Partial CDR3 DNA: TGTGCCAGCTCACCAACGGGGGGGCACGAAAAA. This translates into CASSPTGGHEK. In full, the CDR3 reads CASSPTGGHEKLFF. V gene TRBV18 combines with J gene TRBJ1-4; D perhaps matches TRBD1 (6 bases). The read gets to within 3 residues of the CDR3 end, and the germline J gene fills in the rest. Germline-derived CDR1 and CDR2 are KGHSH and LQKENI. Trimming left V 2 bases short and J 8 bases short, with 12 bases between. CDR3 length: 14 residues.

As for this clone: Sequencing ends 3 residues short of the CDR3 end; the germline J gene provides the rest. The rearrangement uses TRBV7-2 and TRBJ2-3, with 7 bases fitting TRBD1. The V gene's germline CDR1 is SGHTA and CDR2 FQGNSA. V shed 5 bases, J shed 2 bases, and the junction held 7 bases outside the gene matches. This CDR3 comprises 15 residues. The sequenced CDR3 bases are TGTGCCAGCAGCCTTAACAGGGGAGCCACAGATACG. Translation gives CASSLNRGATDT. The whole CDR3 protein is CASSLNRGATDTQYF.

A word on this clone: The read gets to within 3 residues of the CDR3 end, and the germline J gene fills in the rest. V usage is TRBV2 and J usage is TRBJ2-7, with D possibly TRBD2 on 6 matching bases. Germline V gene data show CDR1 as SNHLY and CDR2 as FYNNEI. This CDR3 comprises 12 residues. Trimming removed 6 bases at V and 5 bases at J, with 11 bases between. The sequenced part of the CDR3 DNA is TGTGCCAGCAGCGGGACTTCCAACGAG. It yields the protein CASSGTSNE. The entire CDR3 is CASSGTSNEQYF.

On this clone: The read falls 3 residues short of the CDR3 end, and the missing part is taken from the germline J gene. The J gene is TRBJ2-7, the V gene TRBV7-9; 8 bases agree with TRBD1. Per germline, CDR1 SEHNR and CDR2 FQNEAQ (reference sequence). The trim removed 5 bases at V and 2 bases at J, leaving 8 bases unmatched. CDR3 length: 15 residues. CDR3 DNA (partial): TGTGCCAGCAGCCCAGGGACAGGCCCAGCCTACGAG. Protein sequence: CASSPGTGPAYE. The entire CDR3 sequence reads CASSPGTGPAYEQYF.

As for this clone: Sequencing ends 3 residues short of the CDR3 end; the germline J gene provides the rest. This rearrangement joins TRBV13 to TRBJ1-1, with a possible D match to TRBD1 (6 bases). From germline, CDR1 is PRHDT and CDR2 FYEKMQ (reference sequence). There are 15 residues in the CDR3. V was trimmed by 1 base and J by 1 base, leaving 10 bases between them. Incomplete CDR3 DNA: TGTGCCAGCAGCTTAGAGGGCAGGGGGAACACTGAA. Translation: CASSLEGRGNTE. The whole CDR3 protein reads CASSLEGRGNTEAFF.

Comments on this clone: The read stops 3 residues short of the end of the CDR3; the missing end is completed from the germline J gene. The rearrangement joins TRBV28 to TRBJ2-1; 7 nucleotides agree with TRBD2. Germline loops: CDR1 MDHEN, CDR2 SYDVKM. The CDR3 contains 16 residues. V trimming: 1 base; J trimming: 4 bases; junction bases outside the gene matches: 7. The sequenced CDR3 bases are TGTGCCAGCAGTTTATATGTAGCGGGCGGGTACAATGAG. The encoded protein is CASSLYVAGGYNE. The CDR3 in its entirety is CASSLYVAGGYNEQFF. Complete variable domain (other parts from reference TRBV28 and TRBJ2-1): DVKVTQSSRYLVKRTGEKVFLECVQDMDHENMFWYRQDPGLGLRLIYFSYDVKMKEKGDIPEGYSVSREKKERFSLILESASTNQTSMYLCASSLYVAGGYNEQFFGPGTRLTVL.

To note about this clone: The read terminates 3 residues ahead of where the CDR3 ends, so the germline J gene completes it. The gene calls are TRBV19 and TRBJ2-7, with a tentative D call TRBD1 (6 bases). The CDR3 has 14 residues. The V end was cut by 2 bases, the J end by 3 bases, with 11 bases between. Per germline, CDR1 LNHDA and CDR2 SQIVND (reference sequence). CDR3 DNA (partial): TGTGCCAGTAGTATACAGGGACAAAGCTACGAG. It is translated as CASSIQGQSYE. The complete CDR3 sequence is CASSIQGQSYEQYF.

Comment on this clone: The CDR3 extends 3 residues past the end of the read, so its final part is completed from the germline J gene. This sequence joins TRBV2 and TRBJ2-7; 8 bases line up with TRBD1. Germline V gene sequence: CDR1 SNHLY, CDR2 FYNNEI. This CDR3 has 14 amino acids. V gave up 11 bases and J gave up 1 base; unmatched junction bases: 10. CDR3 region: CADKEGQGSYEQYF. Incomplete CDR3 DNA: TGTGCCGACAAGGAAGGACAGGGTTCCTACGAG.

The CDR3 bases that were read are TGTGCCAGCAGTCTTAGCGGGGCCACCTCCTACAATGAG. Translating gives CASSLSGATSYNE. The full CDR3 is CASSLSGATSYNEQFF. This chain uses TRBV27 with TRBJ2-1, with 8 positions matching TRBD2. With the read ending 3 residues before the CDR3 end, the germline J gene is used to fill in that end. Germline CDR1 MNHEY, CDR2 SMNVEV (reference sequence). This CDR3 is built from 16 residues. V dropped 5 bases and J dropped 0; count of bases not matched to a gene: 6.

Worth noting for this clone: With the read ending 3 residues before the CDR3 end, the germline J gene is used to fill in that end. This chain joins TRBV19 and TRBJ2-3; D is undetermined. This CDR3 is built from 14 residues. The V gene's germline CDR1 is LNHDA and CDR2 SQIVND (reference sequence). V was cut by 10 bases and J by 5 bases, with 19 bases left in between. Incomplete CDR3 DNA: TGTGCCACCGAGAACCCAGGTTCAGTAGATACG. Translated, it gives CATENPGSVDT. The full CDR3 protein is CATENPGSVDTQYF.

Regarding this clone: The read gets to within 3 residues of the CDR3 end, and the germline J gene fills in the rest. This chain connects TRBV7-7 to TRBJ1-2, with TRBD1 identical over 7 bases. CDR3 length: 14 residues. Germline V gives CDR1 SSHAT, CDR2 FNYEAQ (reference sequence). CDR3 DNA (partial): TGTGCCAGCAGCTTACAGACAGGGAGGGGAGGC. Protein sequence: CASSLQTGRGG. The CDR3 as a whole reads CASSLQTGRGGYTF.

Of note for this clone: The CDR3 extends 3 residues past the end of the read, so its final part is completed from the germline J gene. V usage is TRBV7-8 and J usage is TRBJ2-3; a weak D match, TRBD2 (6 bases). The CDR3 extends over 13 amino acids. The germline V gene has CDR1 SGHVS and CDR2 FQNEAQ. CDR3 sequence reads: CASSLGRVETQYF. CDR3 bases read: TGTGCCAGCAGCTTAGGGAGGGTAGAGACG.

The sequenced part of the CDR3 DNA is TGTGCCAGCAGCCCTTTCTCGAGGGCAGATACG. Its protein is CASSPFSRADT. The CDR3 as a whole reads CASSPFSRADTQYF. The rearrangement links TRBV7-2 to TRBJ2-3; D may be TRBD2 (5 bases). The read terminates 3 residues ahead of where the CDR3 ends, so the germline J gene completes it. Germline CDR1 is SGHTA and CDR2 is FQGNSA. The CDR3 contains 14 residues. V lost 5 bases and J lost 4, with 13 bases in between.

Worth noting for this clone: The read is 3 residues too short to cover the CDR3 end, so that end is filled in from the germline J gene. This chain links TRBV7-2 with TRBJ1-2; D is unclear. Germline CDR1 reads SGHTA; CDR2 reads FQGNSA. The CDR3 runs 13 residues. Partial CDR3 DNA: TGTGCCAGCAGCTTAGGAGTCGCAGATACC. It specifies CASSLGVADT. The CDR3, in full, reads CASSLGVADTYTF. The full variable domain, completed using reference TRBV7-2 and TRBJ1-2, is GAGVSQSPSNKVTEKGKDVELRCDPISGHTALYWYRQSLGQGLEFLIYFQGNSAPDKSGLPSDRFSAERTGGSVSTLTIQRTQQEDSAVYLCASSLGVADTYTFGSGTRLTVV.

Notes on this clone: The sequence runs out 3 residues before the end of the CDR3; the remainder is reconstructed from the germline J gene. The V call is TRBV7-9, the J call TRBJ1-3; unclear D gene. With 5 bases removed from V and 0 bases from J, the gap between germline ends came to 8 bases. The CDR3 loop spans 14 amino acids. Per the germline V gene, CDR1 is SEHNR and CDR2 is FQNEAQ (reference sequence). CDR3 in amino acids: CASSRGRSGNTIYF. Partial CDR3 DNA: TGTGCCAGCAGCCGCGGCCGCTCTGGAAACACC.

Concerning this clone itself: The DNA ends 3 residues before the CDR3 does, and the rest of the CDR3 is filled in from the germline J gene. This chain links TRBV12-3 or TRBV12-4 with TRBJ1-2, with no clear D. Deletions cut 3 bases from V and 0 bases from J, with 8 bases between. The CDR3 has 14 residues. The DNA read from the CDR3 is TGTGCCAGCAGTTTGAACAGCCCTAACTATGGC. Its protein product is CASSLNSPNYG. Given in full, the CDR3 is CASSLNSPNYGYTF.

Details on this clone: With the read ending 3 residues before the CDR3 end, the germline J gene is used to fill in that end. The chain has TRBV6-2 or TRBV6-3 and TRBJ2-7, with TRBD1 as a possible D gene (6 bases). The length of the CDR3 is 13 residues. Germline-derived CDR1 and CDR2 are MNHEY and SVGEGT. Deletions cut 4 bases from V and 2 bases from J, with 9 bases between. Partial CDR3 DNA: TGTGCCAGCAGTTGGACAGAAGCCTACGAG. This sequence encodes CASSWTEAYE. The CDR3, in full, reads CASSWTEAYEQYF.

Turning to this clone: The read ends 3 residues early relative to the CDR3; the germline J gene fills the gap. The chain carries TRBV6-2 or TRBV6-3 and TRBJ2-2, with TRBD1 identical over 8 bases. The CDR3 consists of 17 residues. After removal of 6 bases from V and 0 bases from J, the junction contained 9 bases not matched to a gene. CDR1 is MNHEY and CDR2 is SVGEGT in the germline V gene. Partial CDR3 DNA: TGTGCCAGCAGCCAATATGGACAGGGATCGAACACCGGGGAG. This encodes CASSQYGQGSNTGE. The whole CDR3 protein is CASSQYGQGSNTGELFF.

On this clone itself: Read data end 3 residues before the CDR3 end; the end is taken from the germline J gene. The rearrangement links TRBV30 to TRBJ1-2; D is possibly TRBD1 (5 bases). CDR1 GTSNPN and CDR2 SVGIG come from the germline V gene (reference sequence). The CDR3 covers 12 residues. The CDR3 region is CAWSWRGDDYTF. The sequenced CDR3 bases are TGTGCCTGGAGTTGGCGGGGGGACGAC.

Concerning this clone itself: The missing CDR3 end, 3 residues past where the read stops, is filled in from the germline J gene. This chain links TRBV20-1 with TRBJ2-3; possible D gene TRBD2, 7 bases. The CDR3 runs 16 residues. The V and J ends lost 5 bases and 1 base respectively, with 19 bases between them. Germline lookup yields CDR1 DFQATT and CDR2 SNEGSKA (reference sequence). The CDR3 DNA, read in part, is TGCAGTGCTCTCCCTTATCCGCGGGGGCGCACAGATACG. Translating it yields CSALPYPRGRTDT. The CDR3 in full is CSALPYPRGRTDTQYF.

With regard to this clone: The read gets to within 3 residues of the CDR3 end, and the germline J gene fills in the rest. This chain connects TRBV6-2 or TRBV6-3 to TRBJ1-2; no reliable D call. The germline V gene has CDR1 MNHEY and CDR2 SVGEGT. CDR3 length: 14 amino acids. Partial CDR3 DNA: TGTGCCAGCAGAAGACTAGCGGGAATCTACGAC. This translates into CASRRLAGIYD. The entire CDR3 sequence reads CASRRLAGIYDYTF.

Remarks on this clone: Coverage ceases 3 residues before the CDR3 finishes, and the germline J gene fills in the end. The chain joins TRBV20-1 to TRBJ2-3; TRBD1 agrees at 7 bases. Trimming took 7 bases from V and 6 from J; bases not matched to a gene: 19. CDR3 length: 16 residues. Germline CDR1 is DFQATT and CDR2 is SNEGSKA (reference sequence). The CDR3 here is CSVPPAGTAYLDTQYF. The DNA read from the CDR3 is TGCAGTGTTCCACCGGCCGGGACAGCTTATCTTGATACG.